These 27 T cell receptor beta chains were sequenced from one sample in a study of blood T cells in healthy people across ages. It was with a sample-barcoded 5' primer and a J-beta primer mix that a second PCR of roughly 6 to 12 cycles was run. In TCRdb, the 5' RACE reads were re-called with MiXCR into one record per CDR3 protein. The repertoire has nearly 800,000 distinct CDR3 sequences, 45% to 70% of them found once; the top ten carry approximately 24%. The sequencing input was blood. These receptors originate from a man aged 40-50 years in good health.

A remark on this clonotype: A much larger clone differs by one base, so this may be a read error. V is TRBV12-3 or TRBV12-4 and J is TRBJ1-2; 7 positions match TRBD1. Trimming removed 10 bases from V and 4 bases from J; junction bases left unmatched: 6. The CDR3 is made up of 12 amino acids. The CDR3 spells CANTGQTYGYTF. The CDR3 DNA reads TGTGCCAACACGGGACAGACCTATGGCTACACCTTC.

The chain joins TRBV7-2 to TRBJ2-7, with D possibly called TRBD1 or TRBD2 (5 bases each). The J call is in doubt because the DNA end fits TRBJ2-5 better. CDR1 is SGHTA and CDR2 is FQGNSA in the germline V gene. The CDR3 is made up of 14 amino acids. The CDR3 loop is CASSLWGTEETQYF. The CDR3 region has the DNA TGTGCCAGCAGCTTATGGGGGACCGAAGAGACCCAGTACTTC.

CDR3 bases: TGTGCCACGGGGCCCGAATACAATGAGCAGTTCTTC. The encoded protein is CATGPEYNEQFF. The rearrangement links TRBV10-3 to TRBJ2-1; D assignment may be TRBD1 or TRBD2 (5 bases each). The CDR3 is 12 residues long. V lost 10 bases, J lost 4 bases, and 11 bases lay in between. Per germline, CDR1 ENHRY and CDR2 SYGVKD.

J is TRBJ2-3 and V is TRBV6-7; no reliable D call. TRBV6-7 has ORF status, its function being uncertain. Trimming removed 7 bases from V and 0 bases from J, with 20 bases in between. CDR3 length equals 17 residues. The CDR3 nucleotides read TGTGCCAGCATAGACCGACAAGGCCCCACTAGCACAGATACGCAGTATTTT. This encodes CASIDRQGPTSTDTQYF.

The table lists this clonotype with a count of one. V usage is TRBV7-8 and J usage is TRBJ2-1; TRBD2 agrees at 12 bases. J lost 7 bases, V lost 5 bases, and 21 bases had no gene match. There are 20 residues in the CDR3. CDR1 and CDR2 (germline): SGHVS, FQNEAQ. Written as DNA, the CDR3 is TGTGCCAGCAGCCTAAGGCCTCCGACTAGCGGGGGCCGAGGGTTAAATGAGCAGTTCTTC. Amino acids: CASSLRPPTSGGRGLNEQFF.

The chain uses TRBV7-3 and TRBJ2-7, with unresolved D. The V and J ends lost 5 bases and 3 bases respectively, with 11 bases between them. Germline CDR1 is SGHTA and CDR2 is FQGTGA. The CDR3 is 13 residues long. This CDR3 reads CASSTGRFYEQYF. The DNA for the CDR3 is TGTGCCAGCAGCACCGGCAGATTCTACGAGCAGTACTTC.

The genes are TRBV7-2 and TRBJ2-5; the D is unclear. Trimming removed 0 bases at V and 1 base at J, with 9 bases between. Germline V CDR1 and CDR2: SGHTA, FQGNSA. The CDR3 covers 15 residues. This chain's CDR3 is CASSLAPGTQETQYF. CDR3 nucleotides: TGTGCCAGCAGCTTAGCTCCAGGAACCCAAGAGACCCAGTACTTC.

This clonotype was observed a single time. The J gene is TRBJ2-7, the V gene TRBV27, with a tentative D call TRBD2 (6 bases). The V and J ends lost 10 bases and 7 bases respectively, with 17 bases between them. Germline lookup yields CDR1 MNHEY and CDR2 SMNVEV (reference sequence). The CDR3 runs to 12 residues. The chain's CDR3 is CATGGSYNEQYF. The DNA of the CDR3 is TGTGCCACCGGGGGAAGCTACAATGAGCAGTACTTC.

V and J are TRBV19 and TRBJ2-5; weak D call: TRBD1 (6 bases). The DNA end favors TRBJ2-7, so the J call may be wrong. Per germline, CDR1 LNHDA and CDR2 SQIVND (reference sequence). CDR3 length: 12 amino acids. CDR3 nucleotides: TGTGCCAGTAGTATAGACAGGGGCGAGCAGTACTTC. Translated: CASSIDRGEQYF.

In DNA, the CDR3 is TGCAGTGCTAGATCTACTAGCGGGGGGATTTACGAGCAGTACTTC. Residues: CSARSTSGGIYEQYF. J is TRBJ2-7 and V is TRBV20-1; 12 bases line up with TRBD2. This CDR3 comprises 15 residues. CDR1 is DFQATT and CDR2 is SNEGSKA in the germline V gene (reference sequence). After removal of 2 bases from V and 4 bases from J, the junction contained 6 bases not matched to a gene.

CDR3 coding DNA: TGCAGTGCTGGACCCTACGGACAGGCGGACACAGATACGCAGTATTTT. Translation gives CSAGPYGQADTDTQYF. The rearrangement links TRBV20-1 to TRBJ2-3; TRBD1 matches 7 bases. V was clipped by 5 bases and J by 2 bases; unmatched bases: 13. CDR3 length: 16 amino acids. Looked up from germline, CDR1 is DFQATT and CDR2 is SNEGSKA (reference sequence).

The J gene is TRBJ2-5, the V gene TRBV20-1, with a weak D call TRBD2 (5 bases). The V gene lost 1 base and the J gene lost 2 bases, with 14 bases spanning the gap. The V gene's germline CDR1 is DFQATT and CDR2 SNEGSKA (reference sequence). The CDR3 extends over 15 amino acids. CDR3 loop: CSARAAGMRQETQYF. CDR3 in DNA: TGCAGTGCTAGAGCCGCCGGGATGCGACAAGAGACCCAGTACTTC.

The chain links TRBV20-1 to TRBJ1-5, with a weak D call TRBD1 (5 bases). The CDR3 length is 14 residues. Trimming took off 2 bases at V and 7 bases at J, with 15 bases between the two ends. Germline V gives CDR1 DFQATT, CDR2 SNEGSKA (reference sequence). For the CDR3, the DNA is TGCAGTGCTAGACAGGGTACGCCGTCCCAGCCCCAGCATTTT. Its protein product is CSARQGTPSQPQHF.

The chain recombines TRBV20-1 with TRBJ1-5; D is unclear. The germline V gene encodes CDR1 DFQATT and CDR2 SNEGSKA (reference sequence). Trimming cost V 3 bases and J 5 bases, with 11 bases left between them. The CDR3 contains 13 residues. The chain's CDR3 is CSASGVIDQPQHF. Here the CDR3 DNA reads TGCAGTGCTAGTGGGGTTATCGATCAGCCCCAGCATTTT.

This clonotype was counted only a few times. The chain joins TRBV29-1 to TRBJ2-1, with D tentatively TRBD1 (7 bases). The CDR3 is made up of 14 amino acids. V dropped 6 bases and J dropped 0 bases, with 12 bases sitting between them. Germline-derived CDR1 and CDR2 are SQVTM and ANQGSEA. The CDR3 loop is CSVARGASYNEQFF. CDR3 DNA sequence: TGCAGCGTGGCCAGGGGGGCCTCCTACAATGAGCAGTTCTTC.

This clonotype has only one observation. This chain joins TRBV4-2 and TRBJ2-7, with no clear D. Germline CDR1 reads LGHNA; CDR2 reads YNFKEQ. Trimming took off 8 bases at V and 4 bases at J, with 12 bases between the two ends. CDR3 length equals 12 residues. CDR3 residues: CASGSTDYEQYF. CDR3 bases: TGTGCCAGCGGATCAACAGATTACGAGCAGTACTTC.

This chain joins TRBV28 and TRBJ2-7; 7 nucleotides agree with TRBD1. The germline gives CDR1 MDHEN, CDR2 SYDVKM. V shed 6 bases, J shed 2 bases, and the junction held 7 bases outside the gene matches. The CDR3 sequence is 14 residues long. The CDR3 spells CASSSGQSPYEQYF. DNA for the CDR3: TGTGCCAGCAGCTCGGGACAGTCCCCCTACGAGCAGTACTTC.

The CDR3 DNA reads TGTGCCAGCAGCTTAGTTGGGGGATGGGACACCGGGGAGCTGTTTTTT. The encoded protein is CASSLVGGWDTGELFF. The chain employs TRBV7-8 and TRBJ2-2, with D possibly being TRBD1 or TRBD2 (5 bases each). Looked up from germline, CDR1 is SGHVS and CDR2 is FQNEAQ. This CDR3 spans 16 amino acids. V was shortened by 1 base and J by 3 bases, with 12 bases between the two germline ends.

The rearrangement joins TRBV5-1 to TRBJ2-5; no reliable D call. CDR3 length: 15 residues. V was pared by 3 bases and J by 0 bases, with 12 bases between. Germline V gene sequence: CDR1 SGHRS, CDR2 YFSETQ. CDR3 sequence (DNA): TGCGCCAGCAGCTACATGCCGGAGTACCAAGAGACCCAGTACTTC. It specifies CASSYMPEYQETQYF.

The J gene is TRBJ2-3, the V gene TRBV24-1; D remains ambiguous. V lost 1 base, J lost 6 bases, and 7 bases lay in between. Germline-derived CDR1 and CDR2 are KGHDR and SFDVKD. This CDR3 is built from 13 residues. The DNA for the CDR3 is TGTGCCACCAGTGATTTTGGAGCGGATACGCAGTATTTT. Translation gives CATSDFGADTQYF.

This clonotype was counted many times. The chain employs TRBV28 and TRBJ1-2; D ambiguous. V was shortened by 5 bases and J by 7 bases, with 14 bases between the two germline ends. Germline V gene lookup returns CDR1 MDHEN and CDR2 SYDVKM. The CDR3 has 13 amino acids. This chain's CDR3 is CASSRTIVGGYTF. CDR3 nucleotide sequence: TGTGCCAGCAGTCGGACGATAGTGGGTGGCTACACCTTC.

In the case of this clonotype: Since a much larger clone is just one base distant, this may be a read error. The chain recombines TRBV20-1 with TRBJ2-5, with TRBD2 identical over 7 bases. Germline V gene data show CDR1 as DFQATT and CDR2 as SNEGSKA (reference sequence). The V gene end was trimmed by 0 bases and the J gene end by 11 bases; junction bases not matched to a gene: 24. This CDR3 is built from 18 residues. CDR3 region: CSARDSERGTYFINEQYF. The CDR3 bases are TGCAGTGCTAGAGATTCGGAGCGGGGAACATACTTCATCAATGAGCAGTACTTC.

This chain joins TRBV6-5 and TRBJ1-2; a weak D match, TRBD1 (5 bases). The CDR3 has 17 residues. V lost 0 bases and J 2 bases, leaving 16 bases between the germline ends. Per the germline V gene, CDR1 is MNHEY and CDR2 is SVGAGI. CDR3: CASSYSTFPGGNYGYTF. The CDR3 nucleotides read TGTGCCAGCAGTTACTCGACTTTCCCTGGGGGAAACTATGGCTACACCTTC.

This clonotype appeared a few times. The CDR3, as DNA: TGTGCCAGCAGTCCATATCTGACGCAGGACAGTACCTACGAGCAGTACTTC. It encodes CASSPYLTQDSTYEQYF. The chain combines TRBV25-1 with TRBJ2-7, with D possibly matching TRBD1 (6 bases). The germline gives CDR1 MGHDK, CDR2 SYGVNS. V was clipped by 5 bases and J by 2 bases, with 22 bases between them. CDR3 length equals 17 residues.

In this sample, this clonotype turned up once. This CDR3 reads CSASDAGKRTDTQYF. In nucleotides, the CDR3 is TGCAGTGCCTCTGACGCGGGAAAACGGACAGATACGCAGTATTTT. The chain has TRBV20-1 and TRBJ2-3, with D maybe TRBD2 (6 bases). V was pared by 6 bases and J by 3 bases, with 19 bases between. The CDR3 totals 15 residues. In germline, CDR1 is DFQATT, CDR2 SNEGSKA (reference sequence).

This clonotype was observed a few times. The chain combines TRBV7-2 with TRBJ2-5; 7 bases are a match to TRBD2. The CDR3 is 14 residues long. The junction had 2 bases not matched to a gene; V was cut back by 1 base and J by 3 bases. CDR1 SGHTA and CDR2 FQGNSA come from the germline V gene. The CDR3 DNA reads as TGTGCCAGCAGCTTAGAGCGGGGCGAAGAGACCCAGTACTTC. It codes for CASSLERGEETQYF.

Written as DNA, the CDR3 is TGCAGCGGGGGCCATGGGAGTCGGTCGGAAGCTTTCTTT. Translated, it gives CSGGHGSRSEAFF. V and J are TRBV29-1 and TRBJ1-1, with D possibly TRBD1 on 5 matching bases. CDR3 size: 13 residues. Between the trimmed V and J ends, which lost 7 bases and 8 bases, there was a span of 20 bases. Germline assignment: CDR1 SQVTM and CDR2 ANQGSEA.